This T cell receptor beta chain was found in a study of brain T cells in children with intractable seizures. TCRdb's table, derived via immunoSEQ multiplex PCR, lists solely in-frame clones and lacks some. Of about 64,000 clones listed, 90% to 96% are singletons. This CDR3 has 15 amino acids. CDR1 SNHLY and CDR2 FYNNEI come from the germline V gene. V dropped 7 bases and J dropped 1 base, with 17 bases sitting between them. This sample comprised peripheral blood, obtained at surgery. The rearrangement joins TRBV2 to TRBJ2-7, with D perhaps TRBD1 (6 bases). The sequence derives from a boy under two years old with focal cortical dysplasia and intractable seizures. The CDR3 region is CASTLYPGQSYEQYF. The CDR3 DNA follows: TGTGCCAGCACTCTCTACCCCGGACAGTCCTACGAGCAGTACTTC.